This T cell receptor (beta chain) was captured by sequencing in a study of cytomegalovirus exposure and HLA in healthy donors. The CDR3 is 15 amino acids. The trim removed 0 bases at V and 4 bases at J, leaving 2 bases unmatched. The germline CDR1 and CDR2 sequences are ENHRY and SYGVKD. Comment on this clone: Its antigen is still unknown.

The study, taken as a whole, reports: Later work found most CMV-associated TCR beta chains apparently HLA-restricted. With DRB1 most and HLA-C fewest, TCR association rates differed between HLA loci in a later analysis.

In the PCR, 60 Vbeta and 13 Jbeta primers were used. The data were produced by immunoSEQ multiplex PCR, yet TCRdb's version contains in-frame clones alone and is incomplete. The data show fewer than 200,000 clones, with 76% seen just once and less than 0.9% held by the top ten. The sequence derives from a female donor in good health and CMV-seronegative. The sample consisted of PBMCs. The J gene is TRBJ1-2, the V gene TRBV10-3; 10 bases are shared with TRBD1. The CDR3 spells CAISESTGGAYGYTF. Here the CDR3 DNA reads TGTGCCATCAGTGAGTCGACAGGGGGCGCCTATGGCTACACCTTC.